These 10 T cell receptor beta chains share one sample of origin, sequenced in a study of blood T cell repertoires in COVID-19. The table came from immunoSEQ multiplex PCR; TCRdb's copy has only in-frame clones and leaves some out. The repertoire has some 190,000 clones, roughly 80% of them found once; the top ten carry roughly 3.2%. Sequencing was carried out using PBMCs or T cells enriched from blood (not recorded which). Receptor source: a woman between 25 and 40 years old who had recovered from COVID-19.

V is TRBV3-1 (or the pseudogene TRBV3-2) and J is TRBJ1-1; 8 positions match TRBD1. The germline V gene has CDR1 LGHDT and CDR2 YNNKEL (reference sequence). The CDR3 length is 15 residues. With V trimmed by 2 bases and J by 5 bases, 7 bases remained unmatched. CDR3 nucleotide sequence: TGTGCCAGCAGCCAAATGGACAGGGAGGGGACTGAAGCTTTCTTT. It codes for CASSQMDREGTEAFF.

V gene TRBV7-9 combines with J gene TRBJ2-6; D may be TRBD1 (5 bases). V lost 1 base and J lost 2, with 9 bases in between. The germline V gene encodes CDR1 SEHNR and CDR2 FQNEAQ (reference sequence). The CDR3 runs to 16 residues. The CDR3 spells CASSLGWGAGANVLTF. CDR3 bases: TGTGCCAGCAGCTTAGGGTGGGGCGCTGGGGCCAACGTCCTGACTTTC.

The chain joins TRBV5-6 to TRBJ2-4; TRBD1 is a possible D gene (6 bases). The CDR3 sequence is 14 residues long. Germline values: CDR1 SGHDT, CDR2 YYEEEE. V was pared by 3 bases and J by 3 bases, with 10 bases between. In nucleotides, the CDR3 is TGTGCCAGCAGCTCATACAGGGTCAAAAACATTCAGTACTTC. Amino acids: CASSSYRVKNIQYF. The full variable domain, with the rest looked up from reference TRBV5-6 and TRBJ2-4, is DAGVTQSPTHLIKTRGQQVTLRCSPKSGHDTVSWYQQALGQGPQFIFQYYEEEERQRGNFPDRFSGHQFPNYSSELNVNALLLGDSALYLCASSSYRVKNIQYFGAGTRLSVL.

With respect to this clone: The same CDR3 can be traced to other DNA sequences in this sample. V and J are TRBV18 and TRBJ1-4; tentative D call: TRBD1 (5 bases). CDR3 size: 15 residues. The V end was cut by 1 base, the J end by 4 bases, with 10 bases between. In germline, CDR1 is KGHSH, CDR2 LQKENI. This chain's CDR3 is CASSPRTGGNEKLFF. For the CDR3, the DNA is TGTGCCAGCTCACCACGGACCGGGGGTAATGAAAAACTGTTTTTT.

The chain is built from TRBV18 and TRBJ2-3, with 14 bases that match TRBD2. Germline V gives CDR1 KGHSH, CDR2 LQKENI. The CDR3 runs to 16 residues. With V trimmed by 5 bases and J by 2 bases, 3 bases remained unmatched. CDR3 amino acids: CASSVTSGGATDTQYF. CDR3 bases: TGTGCCAGCTCAGTGACTAGCGGGGGGGCCACAGATACGCAGTATTTT.

As regards this clone: Germline is not matched at one junction end, which may reflect a read error. The chain has TRBV7-8 and TRBJ1-4, with 7 bases fitting TRBD1. This CDR3 region has 13 residues. Germline V gives CDR1 SGHVS, CDR2 FQNEAQ. CDR3 in DNA: TGTGCCTGCAGCTTAGGGGTGACAGGGAAACTGTTTTTT. Translating it yields CACSLGVTGKLFF.

This clone was found once. The genes are TRBV7-6 and TRBJ2-1; D ambiguous. V was clipped by 1 base and J by 6 bases, with 13 bases between them. This CDR3 region has 15 residues. From germline, CDR1 is SGHVS and CDR2 FNYEAQ. DNA of the CDR3: TGTGCCAGCAGCTTAGAGATCGGTGTTATCAATGAGCAGTTCTTC. This codes for CASSLEIGVINEQFF.

V gene TRBV27 combines with J gene TRBJ2-4; 8 bases match TRBD1. The CDR3 runs to 17 residues. The V segment lost 3 bases and the J segment 5 bases; nucleotides outside the gene matches: 12. Germline CDR1 and CDR2: MNHEY and SMNVEV (reference sequence). This CDR3 is CASSLWGIGQGQNIQYF. The CDR3 nucleotides are TGTGCCAGCAGTTTGTGGGGTATAGGACAGGGTCAAAACATTCAGTACTTC.

Here the CDR3 DNA reads TGTGCCAGCAGTTTAGAGGACGAGCAGTACTTC. It yields the protein CASSLEDEQYF. The chain links TRBV28 to TRBJ2-7; D uncertain. The CDR3 contains 11 residues. Germline-derived CDR1 and CDR2 are MDHEN and SYDVKM. With 2 bases removed from V and 5 bases from J, the gap between germline ends came to 4 bases. The complete variable domain, with remaining parts taken from reference TRBV28 and TRBJ2-7, reads DVKVTQSSRYLVKRTGEKVFLECVQDMDHENMFWYRQDPGLGLRLIYFSYDVKMKEKGDIPEGYSVSREKKERFSLILESASTNQTSMYLCASSLEDEQYFGPGTRLTVT.

This clone was seen at least ten times. This sequence joins TRBV14 and TRBJ2-3; the D is unclear. CDR1 and CDR2 from the germline V gene are SGHDN and FVKESK. CDR3 length: 16 amino acids. V gave up 1 base and J gave up 3 bases, with 14 bases separating them. CDR3 protein: CASSQAGVALTDTQYF. DNA of the CDR3: TGTGCCAGCAGCCAAGCGGGTGTGGCCTTGACAGATACGCAGTATTTT.